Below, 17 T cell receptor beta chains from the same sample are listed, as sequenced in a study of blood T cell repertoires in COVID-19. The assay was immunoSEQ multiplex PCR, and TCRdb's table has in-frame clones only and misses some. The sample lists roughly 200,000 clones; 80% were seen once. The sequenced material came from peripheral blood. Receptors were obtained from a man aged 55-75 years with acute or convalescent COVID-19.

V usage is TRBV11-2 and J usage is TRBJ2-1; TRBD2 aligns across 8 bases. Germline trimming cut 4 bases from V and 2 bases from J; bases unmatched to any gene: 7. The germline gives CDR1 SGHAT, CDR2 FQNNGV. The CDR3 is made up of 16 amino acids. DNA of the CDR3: TGTGCCAGCAGCTGGGTCCGCGGGGGGACCTACAATGAGCAGTTCTTC. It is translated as CASSWVRGGTYNEQFF.

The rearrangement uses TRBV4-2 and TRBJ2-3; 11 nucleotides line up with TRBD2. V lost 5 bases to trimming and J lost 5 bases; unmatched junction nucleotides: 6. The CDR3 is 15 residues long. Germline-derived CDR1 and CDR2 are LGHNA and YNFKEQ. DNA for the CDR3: TGTGCCAGCAGCAATAGCGGGGGGGCGGAAGATACGCAGTATTTT. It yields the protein CASSNSGGAEDTQYF.

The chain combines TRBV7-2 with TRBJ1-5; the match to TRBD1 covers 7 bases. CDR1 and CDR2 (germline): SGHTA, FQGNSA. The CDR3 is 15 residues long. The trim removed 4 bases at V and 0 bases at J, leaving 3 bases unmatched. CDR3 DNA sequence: TGTGCCAGCAGCTCCGGGACAGTTAGCAATCAGCCCCAGCATTTT. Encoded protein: CASSSGTVSNQPQHF.

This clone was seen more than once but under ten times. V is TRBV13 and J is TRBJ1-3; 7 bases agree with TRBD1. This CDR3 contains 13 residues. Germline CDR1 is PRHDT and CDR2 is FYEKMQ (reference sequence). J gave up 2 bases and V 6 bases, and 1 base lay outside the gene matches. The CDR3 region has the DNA TGTGCCAGCAGGACAGGGACTGGAAACACCATATATTTT. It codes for CASRTGTGNTIYF.

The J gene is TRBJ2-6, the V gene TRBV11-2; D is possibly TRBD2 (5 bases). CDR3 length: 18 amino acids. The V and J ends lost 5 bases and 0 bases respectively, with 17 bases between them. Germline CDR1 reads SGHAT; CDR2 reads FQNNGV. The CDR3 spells CASSPLATWSSGANVLTF. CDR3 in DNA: TGTGCCAGCAGCCCCCTAGCCACCTGGAGCTCTGGGGCCAACGTCCTGACTTTC.

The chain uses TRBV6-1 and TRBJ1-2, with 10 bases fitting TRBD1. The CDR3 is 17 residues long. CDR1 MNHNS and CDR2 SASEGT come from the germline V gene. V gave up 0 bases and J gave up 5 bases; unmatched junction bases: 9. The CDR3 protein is CASSEARGQGGAYGYTF. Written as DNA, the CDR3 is TGTGCCAGCAGTGAAGCTCGCGGACAGGGGGGGGCTTATGGCTACACCTTC.

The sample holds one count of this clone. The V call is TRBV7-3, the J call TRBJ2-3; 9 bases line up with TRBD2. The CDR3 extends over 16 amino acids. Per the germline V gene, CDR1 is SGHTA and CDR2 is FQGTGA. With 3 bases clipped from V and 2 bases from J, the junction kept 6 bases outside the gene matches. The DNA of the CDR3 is TGTGCCAGCAGCTTGTCCTTAGCGGGGGCCACAGATACGCAGTATTTT. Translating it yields CASSLSLAGATDTQYF.

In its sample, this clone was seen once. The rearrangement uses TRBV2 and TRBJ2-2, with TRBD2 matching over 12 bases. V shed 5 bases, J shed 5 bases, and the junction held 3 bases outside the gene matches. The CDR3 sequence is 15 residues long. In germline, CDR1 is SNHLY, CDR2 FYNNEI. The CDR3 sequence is CASSQTSGGTGELFF. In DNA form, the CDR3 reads TGTGCCAGCAGTCAGACTAGCGGGGGAACCGGGGAGCTGTTTTTT.

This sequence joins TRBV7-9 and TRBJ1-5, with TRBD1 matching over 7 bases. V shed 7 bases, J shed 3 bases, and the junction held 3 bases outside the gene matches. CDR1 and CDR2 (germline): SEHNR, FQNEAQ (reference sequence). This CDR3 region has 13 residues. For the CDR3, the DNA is TGTGCCAGCACCACAGGGGCCAATCAGCCCCAGCATTTT. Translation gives CASTTGANQPQHF.

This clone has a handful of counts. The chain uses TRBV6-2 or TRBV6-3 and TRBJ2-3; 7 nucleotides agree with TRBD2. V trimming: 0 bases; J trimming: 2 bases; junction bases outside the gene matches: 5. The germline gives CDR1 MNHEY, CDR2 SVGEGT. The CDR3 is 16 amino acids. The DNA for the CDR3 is TGTGCCAGCAGTTACTCTGCTAGCGGAAACACAGATACGCAGTATTTT. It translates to CASSYSASGNTDTQYF.

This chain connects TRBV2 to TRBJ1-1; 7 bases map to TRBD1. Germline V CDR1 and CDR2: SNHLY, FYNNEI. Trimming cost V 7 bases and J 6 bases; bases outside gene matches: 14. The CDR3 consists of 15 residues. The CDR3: CASTDWTGFSAEAFF. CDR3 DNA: TGTGCCAGCACCGATTGGACAGGCTTTAGCGCTGAAGCTTTCTTT.

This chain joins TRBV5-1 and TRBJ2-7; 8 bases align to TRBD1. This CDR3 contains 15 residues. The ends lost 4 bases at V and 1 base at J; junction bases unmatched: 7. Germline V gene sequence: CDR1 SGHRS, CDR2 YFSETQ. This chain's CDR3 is CASSPGTGVSYEQYF. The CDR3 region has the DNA TGCGCCAGCAGCCCAGGGACAGGCGTTTCCTACGAGCAGTACTTC.

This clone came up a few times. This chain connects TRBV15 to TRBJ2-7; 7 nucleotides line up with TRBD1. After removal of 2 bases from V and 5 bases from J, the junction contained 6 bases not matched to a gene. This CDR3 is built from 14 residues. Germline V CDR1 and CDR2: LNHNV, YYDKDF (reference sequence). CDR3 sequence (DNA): TGTGCCACCAGCAGACAACGACAGGGACACGAGCAGTACTTC. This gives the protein CATSRQRQGHEQYF.

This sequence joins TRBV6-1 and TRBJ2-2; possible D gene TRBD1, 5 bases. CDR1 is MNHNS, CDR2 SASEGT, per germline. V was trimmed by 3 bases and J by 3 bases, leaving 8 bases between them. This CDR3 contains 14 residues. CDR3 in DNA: TGTGCCAGCAGTGACAGGGCTGACACCGGGGAGCTGTTTTTT. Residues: CASSDRADTGELFF.

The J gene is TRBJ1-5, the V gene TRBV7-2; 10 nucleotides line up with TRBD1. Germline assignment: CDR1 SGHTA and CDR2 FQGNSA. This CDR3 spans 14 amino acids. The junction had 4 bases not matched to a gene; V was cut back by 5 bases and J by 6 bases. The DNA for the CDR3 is TGTGCCAGCAGCCCCGACAGGGGGCCTCAGCCCCAGCATTTT. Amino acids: CASSPDRGPQPQHF.

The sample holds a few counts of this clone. DNA of the CDR3: TGTGCCAGCTCACCTTTCACGAGTTCTGGAAACACCATATATTTT. Its protein product is CASSPFTSSGNTIYF. V is TRBV18 and J is TRBJ1-3; D is unclear. CDR3 length: 15 amino acids. Germline-derived CDR1 and CDR2 are KGHSH and LQKENI. Trimming cost V 3 bases and J 1 base, with 10 bases left between them.

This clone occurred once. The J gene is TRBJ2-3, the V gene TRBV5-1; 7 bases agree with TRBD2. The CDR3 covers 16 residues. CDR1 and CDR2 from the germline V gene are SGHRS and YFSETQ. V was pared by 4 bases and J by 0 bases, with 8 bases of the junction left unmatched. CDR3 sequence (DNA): TGCGCCAGCAGCCTCCGTGGGACTATGAGCACAGATACGCAGTATTTT. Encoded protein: CASSLRGTMSTDTQYF.